This T cell receptor (beta chain) was recorded in a study of blood T cells in healthy people across ages. Primed by a sample-barcoded 5' primer and a J-beta primer mix, a second PCR proceeded for 7 to 11 cycles. TCRdb reprocessed the 5' RACE reads with MiXCR, giving one entry per CDR3 protein. Of approximately 1.5 million distinct CDR3 sequences listed, approximately 39% are singletons. The CDR3 sequence is 14 residues long. CDR1 SQVTM and CDR2 ANQGSEA come from the germline V gene. Germline trimming cut 6 bases from V and 7 bases from J; bases unmatched to any gene: 11. Findings and limits, study-wide: Not knowing donor CMV status may have confounded expanded clonotype changes. In long-lived donors, naive CD4+ cell counts and diversity exceeded those of aged donors.

In the case of this clonotype: What it binds is not known.

This chain joins TRBV29-1 and TRBJ2-1; 8 bases are a match to TRBD2. Sequencing input: blood. The sequence derives from a woman aged 18-30 years in good health. The CDR3 sequence: CSVYERERGNEQFF. CDR3 DNA: TGCAGCGTCTATGAGCGGGAGCGGGGGAATGAGCAGTTCTTC.